Presented here are 20 T cell receptor beta chains from one specimen sequenced in a study of T cell clonality in common variable immunodeficiency. Overall study findings and caveats: In common variable immunodeficiency, TCR beta chains reportedly carried fewer deletions and N-nucleotide insertions.

Their antigens remain unidentified. The repertoire was sequenced with immunoSEQ multiplex PCR; TCRdb's copy has only in-frame clones and lacks some. The sample shows about 42,000 clones, none of them appearing just once. Sequencing input: peripheral blood mononuclear cells. These receptors were taken from a human donor with common variable immunodeficiency.

As regards this clone: The CDR3 end lies 3 residues beyond the end of the read and is filled in from the germline J gene. V is TRBV5-6 and J is TRBJ2-1; tentatively, D is TRBD1 (5 bases). CDR3 size: 15 residues. V was clipped by 0 bases and J by 9 bases, with 16 bases between them. CDR1 is SGHDT, CDR2 YYEEEE, per germline. The CDR3 region is CASSLEGSGYREQFF. CDR3 bases read: TGTGCCAGCAGCTTGGAGGGATCAGGGTATCGTGAG.

This clone was recorded a few times. The read comes to an end 3 residues before the CDR3 does, leaving the germline J gene to fill in the end. The rearrangement uses TRBV19 and TRBJ1-5; perhaps TRBD1 as D (6 bases). The CDR3 has 14 residues. Germline assignment: CDR1 LNHDA and CDR2 SQIVND (reference sequence). V was trimmed by 6 bases and J by 3 bases, leaving 12 bases between them. The CDR3: CASSGGRNNQPQHF. The sequenced CDR3 bases are TGTGCCAGTAGCGGGGGGCGGAACAATCAGCCC.

Concerning this clone itself: The CDR3 end is not reached by the read, which stops 3 residues before it; the germline J gene fills it in. The chain uses TRBV6-2 or TRBV6-3 and TRBJ2-5; 8 bases fit TRBD2. This CDR3 has 17 amino acids. From germline, CDR1 is MNHEY and CDR2 SVGEGT. The junction had 13 bases not matched to a gene; V was cut back by 6 bases and J by 1 base. The CDR3 protein is CASRKGWGLGSQETQYF. Incomplete CDR3 DNA: TGTGCCAGCAGAAAAGGTTGGGGACTAGGGAGCCAAGAGACC.

Comments on this clone: The observed sequence ends 3 residues before the CDR3 terminus, with the missing tail filled in from the germline J gene. This chain links TRBV2 with TRBJ2-1, with D perhaps matching TRBD1 (6 bases). V lost 3 bases and J 4 bases, leaving 13 bases between the germline ends. The CDR3 is 15 residues long. Looked up from germline, CDR1 is SNHLY and CDR2 is FYNNEI. CDR3 protein: CASSEQQGWYNEQFF. Partial CDR3 DNA: TGTGCCAGCAGTGAGCAACAGGGTTGGTACAATGAG.

This clone occurred many times. The read ends 3 residues before the CDR3 terminus; that terminus is restored from the germline J gene. The chain combines TRBV19 with TRBJ1-2, with unresolved D. Trimming shortened V by 10 bases and J by 4 bases, and 16 bases separated the two germline ends. This CDR3 has 13 amino acids. Germline V gene data show CDR1 as LNHDA and CDR2 as SQIVND (reference sequence). The sequenced part of the CDR3 DNA is TGTGCCACCGCTCGGGGAGGGAGCTATGGC. It translates to CATARGGSYG. The whole CDR3 region reads CATARGGSYGYTF.

This clone was seen repeatedly, ten times or more. The CDR3 extends 3 residues past the end of the read, so its final part is completed from the germline J gene. V is TRBV2 and J is TRBJ2-4; 8 bases are a match to TRBD2. V was clipped by 6 bases and J by 8 bases; unmatched bases: 3. The CDR3 consists of 12 residues. Per the germline V gene, CDR1 is SNHLY and CDR2 is FYNNEI. The CDR3 sequence: CASRLSGDIQYF. The covered CDR3 bases are TGTGCCAGCAGGCTTAGCGGGGACATT.

At least ten counts were recorded for this clone. The read falls 3 residues short of the CDR3 end, and the missing part is taken from the germline J gene. This chain joins TRBV20-1 and TRBJ2-3; 8 nucleotides match TRBD2. The CDR3 runs 15 residues. V lost 0 bases to trimming and J lost 6 bases; unmatched junction nucleotides: 8. Per the germline V gene, CDR1 is DFQATT and CDR2 is SNEGSKA (reference sequence). The covered CDR3 bases are TGCAGTGCTAGAGATCCCCGGGGGGGCCGGGATACG. This encodes CSARDPRGGRDT. The CDR3 as a whole reads CSARDPRGGRDTQYF.

This clone has a count of ten or more. The read comes to an end 3 residues before the CDR3 does, leaving the germline J gene to fill in the end. The gene calls are TRBV19 and TRBJ2-7; 8 bases line up with TRBD2. The V gene's germline CDR1 is LNHDA and CDR2 SQIVND (reference sequence). Germline trimming cut 4 bases from V and 1 base from J; bases unmatched to any gene: 3. This CDR3 contains 14 residues. The DNA read from the CDR3 is TGTGCCAGTAGTAAGTCTAGCGGGTCCTACGAG. It specifies CASSKSSGSYE. The entire CDR3 reads CASSKSSGSYEQYF.

This clone was observed a handful of times. The read stops 3 residues short of the end of the CDR3; the missing end is completed from the germline J gene. V gene TRBV20-1 combines with J gene TRBJ2-5, with 13 bases identical to TRBD2. The V gene's germline CDR1 is DFQATT and CDR2 SNEGSKA (reference sequence). J gave up 5 bases and V 6 bases, and 15 bases lay outside the gene matches. The CDR3 has 17 residues. CDR3 bases read: TGCAGTGCCCAAACGGGACTAGCGGGACCACAGTGGGAGACC. This gives the protein CSAQTGLAGPQWET. The CDR3 in full is CSAQTGLAGPQWETQYF.

This clone was observed many times. CDR3 region: CASSPAGPGAQYF. The CDR3 DNA, read in part, is TGTGCCAGCAGCCCCGCCGGGCCGGGGGCG. The gene calls are TRBV7-3 and TRBJ2-3; maybe TRBD2 (6 bases). The missing CDR3 end, 3 residues past where the read stops, is filled in from the germline J gene. This CDR3 has 13 amino acids. From germline, CDR1 is SGHTA and CDR2 FQGTGA.

A few counts support this clone. The read falls 3 residues short of the CDR3 end, and the missing part is taken from the germline J gene. This chain uses TRBV6-1 with TRBJ2-1, with D unresolved. This CDR3 region has 14 residues. In germline, CDR1 is MNHNS, CDR2 SASEGT. The V and J ends lost 2 bases and 8 bases respectively, with 13 bases between them. Incomplete CDR3 DNA: TGTGCCAGCAGTGAACTTACCGCTAACTATGAG. Encoded protein: CASSELTANYE. Given in full, the CDR3 is CASSELTANYEQFF.

About this clone itself: The read falls 3 residues short of the CDR3 end, and the missing part is taken from the germline J gene. The chain carries TRBV19 and TRBJ2-3; TRBD2 aligns across 9 bases. The CDR3 has 17 residues. J was trimmed by 1 base and V by 1 base; bases with no gene match: 6. Germline V gene lookup returns CDR1 LNHDA and CDR2 SQIVND (reference sequence). The CDR3 DNA, read in part, is TGTGCCAGTAGTATAGTTTCCACTAGCGGGCGCACAGATACG. The encoded protein is CASSIVSTSGRTDT. The CDR3 as a whole reads CASSIVSTSGRTDTQYF.

In its sample, this clone was seen many times. The read finishes 3 residues shy of the CDR3 end, and the germline J gene is used to complete it. The rearrangement uses TRBV5-1 and TRBJ1-1; D gene uncertain. CDR1 and CDR2 from the germline V gene are SGHRS and YFSETQ. The CDR3 covers 12 residues. CDR3 sequence reads: CASSTQGPEAFF. The CDR3 bases that were read are TGCGCCAGCAGCACACAAGGCCCGGAA. The variable domain in full, with the rest retrieved from reference TRBV5-1 and TRBJ1-1, is KAGVTQTPRYLIKTRGQQVTLSCSPISGHRSVSWYQQTPGQGLQFLFEYFSETQRNKGNFPGRFSGRQFSNSRSEMNVSTLELGDSALYLCASSTQGPEAFFGQGTRLTVV.

This clone was recorded at least ten times. The covered CDR3 bases are TGTGCCAGCAGCTTGGGGCCCACAGGTACCTACGAG. Translation gives CASSLGPTGTYE. The CDR3 in full is CASSLGPTGTYEQYF. The chain joins TRBV5-6 to TRBJ2-7; D possibly corresponds to TRBD1 (5 bases). The read ends 3 residues before the CDR3 terminus; that terminus is restored from the germline J gene. The ends were cut back, 0 bases at V and 2 bases at J, with 12 bases in the middle. CDR1 is SGHDT and CDR2 is YYEEEE in the germline V gene. CDR3 length: 15 amino acids.

This clone was detected ten times or more. The CDR3 end is not reached by the read, which stops 3 residues before it; the germline J gene fills it in. This sequence joins TRBV19 and TRBJ1-1; 9 bases are shared with TRBD1. The CDR3 extends over 14 amino acids. From germline, CDR1 is LNHDA and CDR2 SQIVND (reference sequence). CDR3 region: CASSKGKQGADAFF. The CDR3 bases that were read are TGTGCCAGTAGTAAAGGCAAACAGGGGGCCGAC.

This clone was observed a few times. Read data end 3 residues before the CDR3 end; the end is taken from the germline J gene. This rearrangement joins TRBV6-1 to TRBJ1-2; D unresolved. Trimming shortened V by 1 base and J by 3 bases, and 12 bases separated the two germline ends. The V gene's germline CDR1 is MNHNS and CDR2 SASEGT. The CDR3 consists of 15 residues. The CDR3 protein is CASSEEGRLHYGYTF. CDR3 DNA, as far as it was read: TGTGCCAGCAGTGAAGAAGGCAGACTACACTATGGC.

The table lists this clone with many counts. Read coverage stops 3 residues before the CDR3 terminus; the germline J gene supplies the remainder. The chain uses TRBV20-1 and TRBJ1-5; 7 bases are shared with TRBD1. V lost 5 bases and J lost 3; bases outside the gene matches: 4. Germline V gives CDR1 DFQATT, CDR2 SNEGSKA (reference sequence). CDR3 length: 13 amino acids. The chain's CDR3 is CSASGQINQPQHF. The CDR3 DNA, read in part, is TGCAGTGCTTCGGGACAGATCAATCAGCCC.

The sample holds many counts of this clone. The CDR3 end falls 3 residues outside the read, so it is completed with the germline J gene. The V gene is TRBV12-5, the J gene TRBJ1-1, with 8 bases fitting TRBD1. V was clipped by 2 bases and J by 5 bases; unmatched bases: 7. Germline V CDR1 and CDR2: LGHNT, FRNRAP. The CDR3 is 15 residues long. The part of the CDR3 DNA that was read is TGTGCTAGTGGTTTGAACAGGGGGAAGGGGACTGAA. It specifies CASGLNRGKGTE. The whole CDR3 region reads CASGLNRGKGTEAFF.

This clone has at least ten counts. Read coverage stops 3 residues before the CDR3 terminus; the germline J gene supplies the remainder. This chain links TRBV7-9 with TRBJ1-1, with no clear D. Germline CDR1 is SEHNR and CDR2 is FQNEAQ (reference sequence). CDR3 length: 15 residues. Trimming shortened V by 5 bases and J by 1 base, and 14 bases separated the two germline ends. The chain's CDR3 is CASSNLRAGNTEAFF. The CDR3 bases that were read are TGTGCCAGCAGCAACCTACGGGCGGGGAACACTGAA.

This clone was detected many times. The read terminates 3 residues before the CDR3 end, so the remaining end is supplied by the germline J gene. The rearrangement joins TRBV18 to TRBJ1-1; the D is unclear. Germline values: CDR1 KGHSH, CDR2 LQKENI. Deletions cut 3 bases from V and 1 base from J, with 12 bases between. The CDR3 loop spans 15 amino acids. CDR3 residues: CASSPRRAQNTEAFF. The covered CDR3 bases are TGTGCCAGCTCACCCCGGAGGGCCCAGAACACTGAA.